A single T cell receptor (beta chain) is shown here with its context. Its antigen remains unknown. A clone one base away is much larger, so this may be a read error. For CDR3 and TCR beta VDJ profiling, genomic DNA was the template used. TCRdb re-called the reads with MiXCR, one entry per CDR3 protein. The table shows about 110,000 distinct CDR3 sequences, with 40% to 65% occurring only once. These data belong to a study of CD8+CD57+ T cells in acquired aplastic anemia. Whole-study context: Sorted CD4+ and CD8+ cells yielded roughly 3.4 ug of DNA on average. For CD4+ cells, healthy donors had an average of about 10 million reads.

The CDR3 is made up of 13 amino acids. V was trimmed by 8 bases and J by 3 bases, leaving 14 bases between them. Germline loops: CDR1 MGHDK, CDR2 SYGVNS. Points from the study as a whole: Comparison of patients with controls identified around 28 shared CD8+ CDR3 sequences.

The chain couples TRBV25-1 to TRBJ2-7; D possibly corresponds to TRBD1 (5 bases). The clonotype comes from a human donor in good health, serving as a control. The sequenced sample was sorted CD4+, CD8+, or CD8+CD57+ T cells (not recorded which) from PBMCs. This chain's CDR3 is CASGAGLLYEQYF. Here the CDR3 DNA reads TGTGCCAGCGGGGCAGGGCTTCTCTACGAGCAGTACTTC.